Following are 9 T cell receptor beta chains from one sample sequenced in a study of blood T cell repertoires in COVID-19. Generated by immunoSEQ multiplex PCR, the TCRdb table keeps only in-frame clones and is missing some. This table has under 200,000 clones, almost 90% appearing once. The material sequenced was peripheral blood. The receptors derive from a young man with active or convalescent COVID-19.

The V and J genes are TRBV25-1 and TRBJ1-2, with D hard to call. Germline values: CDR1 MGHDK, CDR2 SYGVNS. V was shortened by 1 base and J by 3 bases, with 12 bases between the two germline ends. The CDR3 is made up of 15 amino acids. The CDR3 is CASSEFRGMDYGYTF. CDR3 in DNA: TGTGCCAGCAGTGAATTTCGGGGTATGGACTATGGCTACACCTTC.

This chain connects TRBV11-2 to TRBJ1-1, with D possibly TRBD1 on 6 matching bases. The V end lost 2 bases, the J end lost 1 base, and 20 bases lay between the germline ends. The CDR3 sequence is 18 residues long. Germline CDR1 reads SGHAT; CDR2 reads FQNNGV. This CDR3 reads CASSLQYLTPGQNTEAFF. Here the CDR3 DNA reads TGTGCCAGCAGCTTACAATACCTGACACCGGGACAGAACACTGAAGCTTTCTTT.

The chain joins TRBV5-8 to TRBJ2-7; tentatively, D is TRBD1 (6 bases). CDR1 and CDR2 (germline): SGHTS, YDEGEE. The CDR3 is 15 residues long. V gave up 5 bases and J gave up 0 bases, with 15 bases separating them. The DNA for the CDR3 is TGTGCCAGCAGGACCGACAGGCCTTACTCCTACGAGCAGTACTTC. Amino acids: CASRTDRPYSYEQYF.

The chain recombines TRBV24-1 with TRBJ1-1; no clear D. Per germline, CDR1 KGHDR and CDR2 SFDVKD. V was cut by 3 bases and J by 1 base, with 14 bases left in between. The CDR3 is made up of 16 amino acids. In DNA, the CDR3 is TGTGCCACCAGTGATGTCTATAATTCGGGGAACACTGAAGCTTTCTTT. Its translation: CATSDVYNSGNTEAFF.

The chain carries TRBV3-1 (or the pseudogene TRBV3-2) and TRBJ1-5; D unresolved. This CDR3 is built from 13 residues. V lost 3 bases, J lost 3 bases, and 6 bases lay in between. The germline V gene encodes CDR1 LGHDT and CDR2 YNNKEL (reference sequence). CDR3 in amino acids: CASSHQNNQPQHF. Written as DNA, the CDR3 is TGTGCCAGCAGCCACCAGAACAATCAGCCCCAGCATTTT.

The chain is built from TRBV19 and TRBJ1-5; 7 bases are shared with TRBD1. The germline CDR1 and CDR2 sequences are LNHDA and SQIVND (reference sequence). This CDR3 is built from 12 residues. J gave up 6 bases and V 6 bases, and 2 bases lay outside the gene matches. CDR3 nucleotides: TGTGCCAGTAGGGACAGGAGTCAGCCCCAGCATTTT. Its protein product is CASRDRSQPQHF.

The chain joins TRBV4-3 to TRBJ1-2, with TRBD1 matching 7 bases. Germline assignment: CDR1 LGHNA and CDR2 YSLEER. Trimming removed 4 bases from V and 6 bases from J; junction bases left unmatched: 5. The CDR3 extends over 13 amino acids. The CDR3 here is CASSRTQGNGYTF. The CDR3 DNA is TGCGCCAGCAGCCGCACACAGGGGAATGGCTACACCTTC.

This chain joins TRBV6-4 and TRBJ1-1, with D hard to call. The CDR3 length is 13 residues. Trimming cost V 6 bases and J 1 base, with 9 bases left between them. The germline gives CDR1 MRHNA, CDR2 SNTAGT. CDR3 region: CASRETTNTEAFF. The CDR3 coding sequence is TGTGCCAGCAGAGAGACAACGAACACTGAAGCTTTCTTT.

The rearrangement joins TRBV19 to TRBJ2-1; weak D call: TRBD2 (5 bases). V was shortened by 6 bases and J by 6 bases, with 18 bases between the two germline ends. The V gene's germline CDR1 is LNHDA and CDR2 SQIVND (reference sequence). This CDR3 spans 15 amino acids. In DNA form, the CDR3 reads TGTGCCAGTAGCCCCCGTGGGGAGAGGGTCAATGAGCAGTTCTTC. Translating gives CASSPRGERVNEQFF.